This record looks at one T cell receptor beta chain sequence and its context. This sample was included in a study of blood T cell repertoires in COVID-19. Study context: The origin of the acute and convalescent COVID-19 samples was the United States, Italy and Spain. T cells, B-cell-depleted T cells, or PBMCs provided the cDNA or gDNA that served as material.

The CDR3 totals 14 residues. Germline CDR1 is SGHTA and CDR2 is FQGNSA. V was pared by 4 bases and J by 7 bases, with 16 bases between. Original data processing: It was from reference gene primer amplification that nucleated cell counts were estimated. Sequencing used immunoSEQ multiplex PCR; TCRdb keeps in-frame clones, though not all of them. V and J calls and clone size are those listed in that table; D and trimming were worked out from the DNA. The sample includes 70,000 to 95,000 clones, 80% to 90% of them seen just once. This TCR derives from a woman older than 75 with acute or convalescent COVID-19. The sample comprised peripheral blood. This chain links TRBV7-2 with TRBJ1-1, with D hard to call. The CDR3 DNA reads TGTGCCAGCAGCTGGGAGGTCAAAACCAGTGAAGCTTTCTTT. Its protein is CASSWEVKTSEAFF.